The 15 T cell receptor beta chains in this list originate from one sample, sequenced in a study of blood T cells in healthy people across ages. A sample-barcoded 5' primer and a J-beta primer mix were used in a second PCR of roughly 7 to 12 cycles. TCRdb itself ran the 5' RACE reads through MiXCR, one entry per CDR3 protein. The data hold over 1,200,000 distinct CDR3 sequences, with approximately 60% observed a single time. The sample consisted of blood. Every receptor here comes from a young man in good health.

This rearrangement joins TRBV2 to TRBJ2-7; D unresolved. CDR1 and CDR2 (germline): SNHLY, FYNNEI. The CDR3 is 15 residues long. Deletions cut 2 bases from V and 0 bases from J, with 11 bases between. This CDR3 is CASSELDSHSYEQYF. The DNA for the CDR3 is TGTGCCAGCAGTGAACTAGACTCACACTCCTACGAGCAGTACTTC.

The chain carries TRBV5-1 and TRBJ2-3; D may be TRBD2 (6 bases). Germline values: CDR1 SGHRS, CDR2 YFSETQ. This CDR3 comprises 14 residues. Trimming removed 0 bases at V and 4 bases at J, with 9 bases between. The CDR3 DNA reads as TGCGCCAGCAGCTTGGGACTAGAGGCAGATACGCAGTATTTT. Its protein is CASSLGLEADTQYF.

The V gene is TRBV5-1, the J gene TRBJ1-1; D remains unclear. The CDR3 covers 15 residues. Between the trimmed V and J ends, which lost 0 bases and 3 bases, there was a span of 12 bases. Germline V gene sequence: CDR1 SGHRS, CDR2 YFSETQ. For the CDR3, the DNA is TGCGCCAGCAGCTTGGGCGGGGAGGCGCACACTGAAGCTTTCTTT. It specifies CASSLGGEAHTEAFF.

This clonotype was seen only a few times. This chain uses TRBV20-1 with TRBJ2-5; 9 positions match TRBD2. Looked up from germline, CDR1 is DFQATT and CDR2 is SNEGSKA (reference sequence). The CDR3 runs 15 residues. The V gene end was trimmed by 0 bases and the J gene end by 1 base; junction bases not matched to a gene: 3. CDR3 sequence reads: CSARDGTSSQETQYF. CDR3 nucleotides: TGCAGTGCTAGAGATGGGACTAGCAGCCAAGAGACCCAGTACTTC.

This chain links TRBV20-1 with TRBJ1-5, with 7 bases matching TRBD1. The CDR3 contains 12 residues. The germline CDR1 and CDR2 sequences are DFQATT and SNEGSKA (reference sequence). The V and J ends lost 4 bases and 6 bases, in that order; junction bases with no gene match: 3. CDR3 bases: TGCAGTGCTAAGACAGGGACTCAGCCCCAGCATTTT. Translated: CSAKTGTQPQHF.

This clonotype appeared once. This chain joins TRBV12-3 or TRBV12-4 and TRBJ2-3; D possibly matches TRBD1 or TRBD2 (6 bases each). V lost 7 bases, J lost 2 bases, and 13 bases lay in between. The CDR3 spans 14 residues. CDR3 sequence (DNA): TGTGCCAGCACCCAAGGGGGGAACACAGATACGCAGTATTTT. This gives the protein CASTQGGNTDTQYF.

The chain employs TRBV4-3 and TRBJ1-2; D is unresolved. The ends were cut back, 0 bases at V and 8 bases at J, with 16 bases in the middle. Germline V lookup: CDR1 LGHNA, CDR2 YSLEER. This CDR3 spans 15 amino acids. CDR3 DNA: TGCGCCAGCAGCCAAGATACCGCAGCTTTTAACGGCTACACCTTC. It codes for CASSQDTAAFNGYTF.

In regard to this clonotype: The CDR3 end shows no conserved phenylalanine or tryptophan, and so a read error is likely. The rearrangement joins TRBV29-1 to TRBJ2-3, with D tentatively TRBD2 (7 bases). V lost 4 bases, J lost 0 bases, and 17 bases lay in between. The CDR3 sequence is 16 residues long. In germline, CDR1 is SQVTM, CDR2 ANQGSEA. In DNA form, the CDR3 reads TGCAGCGTTGGGGGGGGCATACTGATTAGCACAGATACGCAGTATTCT. Its translation: CSVGGGILISTDTQYS.

The chain couples TRBV6-5 to TRBJ2-3; TRBD2 agrees at 12 bases. Germline lookup yields CDR1 MNHEY and CDR2 SVGAGI. The CDR3 has 17 amino acids. After removal of 2 bases from V and 8 bases from J, the junction contained 11 bases not matched to a gene. In nucleotides, the CDR3 is TGTGCCAGCAGTTACGTGTCACTAGCGGGAGGTTGGGGTACGCAGTATTTT. It translates to CASSYVSLAGGWGTQYF.

Only a few counts were recorded for this clonotype. The junction shows a germline mismatch at one end, possibly a read error. The CDR3 DNA sequence: TGCGCCAGCATCTTGGACGAGGGAAGCTATGGCTACACCTTC. It is translated as CASILDEGSYGYTF. The chain links TRBV5-1 to TRBJ1-2; D is ambiguous. This CDR3 contains 14 residues. The germline V gene has CDR1 SGHRS and CDR2 YFSETQ.

This clonotype came up once. This chain joins TRBV29-1 and TRBJ2-3; either TRBD1 or TRBD2 may fit D (5 bases each). Germline-derived CDR1 and CDR2 are SQVTM and ANQGSEA. The CDR3 loop spans 16 amino acids. Trimming stripped 4 bases from V and 2 bases from J, with 19 bases between. CDR3 loop: CSVASPNRYPTDTQYF. The DNA for the CDR3 is TGCAGCGTTGCTAGCCCCAACAGGTATCCCACAGATACGCAGTATTTT.

This clonotype appeared once. This chain connects TRBV2 to TRBJ2-4, with D unclear. This CDR3 contains 15 residues. Germline V lookup: CDR1 SNHLY, CDR2 FYNNEI. V was shortened by 5 bases and J by 1 base, with 12 bases between the two germline ends. This CDR3 is CASSRDAGAKNIQYF. The DNA of the CDR3 is TGTGCCAGCAGTAGGGATGCCGGGGCCAAAAACATTCAGTACTTC.

Concerning this clonotype: One end of the junction does not line up with germline, which may come from a read error. The V gene is TRBV4-2, the J gene TRBJ1-2; D is ambiguous. The germline gives CDR1 LGHNA, CDR2 YNFKEQ. The CDR3 spans 17 residues. The CDR3, as DNA: TGTACCAGCAGCCAAGATCTGGCCCGCGGGAGTAACTATGGCTACACCTTC. This encodes CTSSQDLARGSNYGYTF.

This clonotype was detected a few times. V usage is TRBV29-1 and J usage is TRBJ1-1; D is perhaps TRBD1 (5 bases). The CDR3 loop spans 13 amino acids. The V end lost 2 bases, the J end lost 0 bases, and 7 bases lay between the germline ends. Germline V gene data show CDR1 as SQVTM and CDR2 as ANQGSEA. The CDR3 region is CSVERQMNTEAFF. CDR3 DNA: TGCAGCGTTGAAAGACAGATGAACACTGAAGCTTTCTTT.

CDR3 DNA sequence: TGTGCCAGCAGTCCCCTATCCCTATCTGGCGAGCAGTACTTC. As protein: CASSPLSLSGEQYF. V and J are TRBV27 and TRBJ2-7; no firm D call. Germline lookup yields CDR1 MNHEY and CDR2 SMNVEV (reference sequence). The V gene lost 5 bases and the J gene lost 6 bases, with 17 bases spanning the gap. The CDR3 totals 14 residues.